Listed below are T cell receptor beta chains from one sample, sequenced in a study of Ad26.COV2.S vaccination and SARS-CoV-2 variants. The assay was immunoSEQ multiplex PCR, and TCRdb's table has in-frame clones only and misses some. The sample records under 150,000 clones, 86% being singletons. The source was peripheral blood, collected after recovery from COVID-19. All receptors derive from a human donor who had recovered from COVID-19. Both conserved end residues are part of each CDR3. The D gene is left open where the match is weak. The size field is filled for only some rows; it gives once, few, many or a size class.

CDR3aa: CASSPNRGETQYF
CDR3nt: TGTGCCAGCTCACCAAACAGGGGAGAGACCCAGTACTTC
d_gene: TRBD1
abundance: .
j_gene: TRBJ2-5
v_gene: TRBV18

CDR3aa: CASSSGTGRREQYF
CDR3nt: TGCGCCAGCAGCTCTGGGACCGGGAGGCGCGAGCAGTACTTC
d_gene: TRBD2
abundance: .
j_gene: TRBJ2-7
v_gene: TRBV5-1

CDR3aa: CASSYIGSSNSPLHF
CDR3nt: TGTGCCAGCAGTTACATAGGCTCGTCAAATTCACCCCTCCACTTT
d_gene: .
abundance: .
j_gene: TRBJ1-6
v_gene: TRBV6-5

CDR3aa: CASSPKGRGGHLETQYF
CDR3nt: TGTGCCAGCAGTCCCAAGGGACGGGGGGGCCATTTAGAGACCCAGTACTTC
d_gene: TRBD2
abundance: .
j_gene: TRBJ2-5
v_gene: TRBV6-2/TRBV6-3

CDR3aa: CASSLYWGDSYEQYF
CDR3nt: TGTGCCAGCAGCTTGTATTGGGGGGACTCCTACGAGCAGTACTTC
d_gene: .
abundance: .
j_gene: TRBJ2-7
v_gene: TRBV5-8

CDR3aa: CASSYTGTAITNYGYTF
CDR3nt: TGTGCCAGCAGTTACACCGGGACAGCGATCACAAACTATGGCTACACCTTC
d_gene: TRBD1
abundance: once
j_gene: TRBJ1-2
v_gene: TRBV27

CDR3aa: CASTPGGFSSYEQYF
CDR3nt: TGTGCCAGTACCCCGGGAGGCTTCAGCTCCTACGAGCAGTACTTC
d_gene: TRBD2
abundance: few
j_gene: TRBJ2-7
v_gene: TRBV19

CDR3aa: CASSPRAGTGELFF
CDR3nt: TGTGCCAGCAGTCCCAGGGCGGGCACCGGGGAGCTGTTTTTT
d_gene: .
abundance: few
j_gene: TRBJ2-2
v_gene: TRBV25-1

CDR3aa: CASSESGGGFSEAFF
CDR3nt: TGTGCCAGCAGTGAGTCAGGAGGGGGATTCTCTGAAGCTTTCTTT
d_gene: .
abundance: .
j_gene: TRBJ1-1
v_gene: TRBV6-4

CDR3aa: CASIRKRFGVEIDTQYF
CDR3nt: TGTGCCAGCATTCGTAAGCGGTTCGGGGTGGAAATAGATACGCAGTATTTT
d_gene: .
abundance: .
j_gene: TRBJ2-3
v_gene: TRBV28

CDR3aa: CASGYRVITNTGELFF
CDR3nt: TGTGCCAGCGGGTACAGGGTTATTACGAACACCGGGGAGCTGTTTTTT
d_gene: .
abundance: .
j_gene: TRBJ2-2
v_gene: TRBV27

CDR3aa: CAWNGQGASYTF
CDR3nt: TGTGCCTGGAACGGACAGGGGGCGAGCTACACCTTC
d_gene: TRBD1
abundance: once
j_gene: TRBJ1-2
v_gene: TRBV30

CDR3aa: CASSPRGAYGYTF
CDR3nt: TGTGCCAGCAGCCCGAGGGGGGCCTATGGCTACACCTTC
d_gene: .
abundance: .
j_gene: TRBJ1-2
v_gene: TRBV3-1/TRBV3-2

CDR3aa: CASSTSPAFNYGYTF
CDR3nt: TGTGCCAGCAGCACGTCCCCAGCCTTTAACTATGGCTACACCTTC
d_gene: .
abundance: once
j_gene: TRBJ1-2
v_gene: TRBV6-2/TRBV6-3

CDR3aa: CASSGVAPQRDETQYF
CDR3nt: TGTGCCAGCAGTGGGGTAGCGCCTCAGAGGGATGAGACCCAGTACTTC
d_gene: .
abundance: .
j_gene: TRBJ2-5
v_gene: TRBV2

CDR3aa: CASSLSGGGLAPSYEQYF
CDR3nt: TGTGCCAGCAGCCTTAGCGGGGGGGGCCTGGCCCCATCCTACGAGCAGTACTTC
d_gene: TRBD2
abundance: .
j_gene: TRBJ2-7
v_gene: TRBV4-2

CDR3aa: CASSTGQGVNEQFF
CDR3nt: TGTGCCAGCAGCACGGGACAGGGGGTGAATGAGCAGTTCTTC
d_gene: TRBD1
abundance: .
j_gene: TRBJ2-1
v_gene: TRBV5-8

CDR3aa: CAWSGTNVANEKLFF
CDR3nt: TGTGCCTGGAGTGGAACCAATGTGGCTAATGAAAAACTGTTTTTT
d_gene: .
abundance: .
j_gene: TRBJ1-4
v_gene: TRBV30

CDR3aa: CASSPPGGPYEQYF
CDR3nt: TGTGCCAGTAGTCCCCCGGGGGGCCCCTACGAGCAGTACTTC
d_gene: .
abundance: .
j_gene: TRBJ2-7
v_gene: TRBV19

CDR3aa: CASSLFRGATGELFF
CDR3nt: TGTGCCAGCAGTTTATTCAGGGGCGCCACCGGGGAGCTGTTTTTT
d_gene: .
abundance: .
j_gene: TRBJ2-2
v_gene: TRBV28

CDR3aa: CASSLLGTQLPLTEAFF
CDR3nt: TGCGCCAGCAGCCTCCTAGGAACTCAACTCCCGCTCACTGAAGCTTTCTTT
d_gene: .
abundance: .
j_gene: TRBJ1-1
v_gene: TRBV4-1

CDR3aa: CASSLAGRGAFF
CDR3nt: TGTGCCAGCAGCTTGGCCGGAAGGGGAGCTTTCTTT
d_gene: .
abundance: .
j_gene: TRBJ1-1
v_gene: TRBV5-8

CDR3aa: CASQKQGSTVGTEAFF
CDR3nt: TGTGCCAGCCAAAAACAGGGTAGTACGGTCGGCACTGAAGCTTTCTTT
d_gene: .
abundance: once
j_gene: TRBJ1-1
v_gene: TRBV6-6

CDR3aa: CASSQEWGADTQYF
CDR3nt: TGCGCCAGCAGCCAAGAATGGGGAGCAGATACGCAGTATTTT
d_gene: .
abundance: many
j_gene: TRBJ2-3
v_gene: TRBV4-3

CDR3aa: CSASLDNNEQFF
CDR3nt: TGCAGTGCTAGTCTGGACAACAATGAGCAGTTCTTC
d_gene: .
abundance: .
j_gene: TRBJ2-1
v_gene: TRBV20-1

CDR3aa: CASSLVSYTEAFF
CDR3nt: TGTGCCAGCAGCTTAGTCAGTTACACTGAAGCTTTCTTT
d_gene: .
abundance: few
j_gene: TRBJ1-1
v_gene: TRBV11-2

CDR3aa: CASSIDPRLAGNIYNEQFF
CDR3nt: TGTGCCAGTAGTATAGATCCGCGACTAGCGGGGAATATCTACAATGAGCAGTTCTTC
d_gene: TRBD2
abundance: .
j_gene: TRBJ2-1
v_gene: TRBV19

CDR3aa: CASSPLWTSGGRETQYF
CDR3nt: TGTGCCAGCAGCCCCCTTTGGACTAGCGGGGGGAGGGAGACCCAGTACTTC
d_gene: TRBD2
abundance: .
j_gene: TRBJ2-5
v_gene: TRBV25-1

CDR3aa: CASSYPTGGGTDTQYF
CDR3nt: TGTGCCAGCAGTTACCCGACGGGGGGCGGGACAGATACGCAGTATTTT
d_gene: .
abundance: .
j_gene: TRBJ2-3
v_gene: TRBV6-2/TRBV6-3

CDR3aa: CASSPGQGNEQYF
CDR3nt: TGTGCCAGTAGCCCGGGACAGGGTAACGAGCAGTACTTC
d_gene: TRBD1
abundance: once
j_gene: TRBJ2-7
v_gene: TRBV19

CDR3aa: CASSLDRGRINEQFF
CDR3nt: TGTGCCAGCAGCCTCGACAGGGGGCGGATCAATGAGCAGTTCTTC
d_gene: TRBD1
abundance: .
j_gene: TRBJ2-1
v_gene: TRBV7-2

CDR3aa: CASSYIRGDGTQYF
CDR3nt: TGTGCCAGCAGTTACATTAGGGGGGACGGTACGCAGTATTTT
d_gene: .
abundance: .
j_gene: TRBJ2-3
v_gene: TRBV6-2/TRBV6-3

CDR3aa: CASMGGMMVNIQYF
CDR3nt: TGTGCCAGCATGGGGGGGATGATGGTAAACATTCAGTACTTC
d_gene: TRBD2
abundance: .
j_gene: TRBJ2-4
v_gene: TRBV28

CDR3aa: CASSLTEGLPGGYTF
CDR3nt: TGTGCCAGCAGCTTGACCGAGGGTCTACCGGGGGGCTACACCTTC
d_gene: .
abundance: .
j_gene: TRBJ1-2
v_gene: TRBV5-5

CDR3aa: CASSMDRGIYNEQFF
CDR3nt: TGTGCCAGTAGTATGGATAGGGGGATCTACAATGAGCAGTTCTTC
d_gene: .
abundance: .
j_gene: TRBJ2-1
v_gene: TRBV19

CDR3aa: CATTFSARSEQYF
CDR3nt: TGTGCCACCACCTTTTCGGCCCGGAGCGAGCAGTACTTC
d_gene: .
abundance: once
j_gene: TRBJ2-7
v_gene: TRBV2

CDR3aa: CASSGQGRTDTQYF
CDR3nt: TGTGCCAGCAGCGGGCAGGGGCGCACAGATACGCAGTATTTT
d_gene: .
abundance: .
j_gene: TRBJ2-3
v_gene: TRBV3-1/TRBV3-2

CDR3aa: CASRSGQPSSGANVLTF
CDR3nt: TGTGCCAGCCGTTCGGGACAGCCCTCCTCCGGGGCCAACGTCCTGACTTTC
d_gene: TRBD1
abundance: .
j_gene: TRBJ2-6
v_gene: TRBV28

CDR3aa: CSAVGASPLHF
CDR3nt: TGCAGTGCCGTCGGTGCCTCACCCCTCCACTTT
d_gene: .
abundance: .
j_gene: TRBJ1-6
v_gene: TRBV20-1

CDR3aa: CASSWGLRETQYF
CDR3nt: TGTGCCAGCAGTTGGGGTCTACGGGAGACCCAGTACTTC
d_gene: .
abundance: .
j_gene: TRBJ2-5
v_gene: TRBV6-5

CDR3aa: CASIGSMNTEAFF
CDR3nt: TGTGCCAGCATAGGATCAATGAACACTGAAGCTTTCTTT
d_gene: .
abundance: .
j_gene: TRBJ1-1
v_gene: TRBV27

CDR3aa: CASSYLGPTYEQYF
CDR3nt: TGTGCCAGCAGTTACTTGGGGCCCACCTACGAGCAGTACTTC
d_gene: .
abundance: few
j_gene: TRBJ2-7
v_gene: TRBV6-2/TRBV6-3

CDR3aa: CASSHRVEGANVLTF
CDR3nt: TGTGCCAGCAGCCACAGGGTTGAAGGGGCCAACGTCCTGACTTTC
d_gene: .
abundance: .
j_gene: TRBJ2-6
v_gene: TRBV6-5

CDR3aa: CATIDRTGTTEAFF
CDR3nt: TGTGCCACGATCGACAGGACCGGGACCACTGAAGCTTTCTTT
d_gene: .
abundance: once
j_gene: TRBJ1-1
v_gene: TRBV28

CDR3aa: CASSTGGGTSGDEQFF
CDR3nt: TGTGCCAGCAGCACAGGAGGGGGGACTAGCGGCGATGAGCAGTTCTTC
d_gene: TRBD2
abundance: once
j_gene: TRBJ2-1
v_gene: TRBV9